A single sample is the source of the 5 T cell receptor beta chains below, sequenced in a study of T cell repertoires in cytomegalovirus infection. MiXCR, applied by TCRdb to the reads, yields one record per CDR3 protein. The sample lists fewer than 300,000 distinct CDR3 sequences, about a quarter seen once, with about 15% in the top ten. Sequencing was performed on PBMCs. Receptors were obtained from a human donor in good health (CMV status not recorded). Some clones in this sample may be carry-over from other donors' samples.

The table lists this clonotype with a few counts. The chain combines TRBV10-3 with TRBJ2-1; D may be TRBD1 (6 bases). This CDR3 is 13 amino acids long. Trimming removed 6 bases at V and 10 bases at J, with 16 bases between. Per germline, CDR1 ENHRY and CDR2 SYGVKD. This CDR3 is CAIRTEGVGEQFF. The CDR3 coding sequence is TGTGCCATCAGGACTGAGGGGGTAGGGGAGCAGTTCTTC.

This sequence joins TRBV5-1 and TRBJ2-1, with 8 bases that match TRBD2. From germline, CDR1 is SGHRS and CDR2 YFSETQ. CDR3 size: 15 residues. J gave up 7 bases and V 3 bases, and 9 bases lay outside the gene matches. The CDR3 loop is CASSYIGGARNEQFF. In nucleotides, the CDR3 is TGCGCCAGCAGCTACATCGGGGGGGCCCGAAATGAGCAGTTCTTC.

This clonotype was seen more than once but under ten times. The rearrangement links TRBV5-1 to TRBJ2-7; 8 bases align to TRBD2. Germline trimming cut 1 base from V and 2 bases from J; bases unmatched to any gene: 8. Germline lookup yields CDR1 SGHRS and CDR2 YFSETQ. CDR3 length: 16 amino acids. CDR3 nucleotides: TGCGCCAGCAGCTTGCTTTCACTAGCGGATGCCTACGAGCAGTACTTC. Translation gives CASSLLSLADAYEQYF.

V gene TRBV29-1 combines with J gene TRBJ1-4; D is ambiguous. Germline values: CDR1 SQVTM, CDR2 ANQGSEA. The CDR3 loop spans 15 amino acids. V gave up 2 bases and J gave up 7 bases, with 17 bases separating them. Written as DNA, the CDR3 is TGCAGCGTTGAAACCGACCAGAGTTCAGGTGAAAAACTGTTTTTT. Translation gives CSVETDQSSGEKLFF.

This chain connects TRBV11-2 to TRBJ2-3, with TRBD2 matching over 10 bases. The CDR3 is 16 residues long. V gave up 1 base and J gave up 4 bases; unmatched junction bases: 5. In germline, CDR1 is SGHAT, CDR2 FQNNGV. CDR3 protein: CASSLGSGGAPDTQYF. As DNA, the CDR3 is TGTGCCAGCAGCTTAGGAAGCGGGGGGGCGCCAGATACGCAGTATTTT.